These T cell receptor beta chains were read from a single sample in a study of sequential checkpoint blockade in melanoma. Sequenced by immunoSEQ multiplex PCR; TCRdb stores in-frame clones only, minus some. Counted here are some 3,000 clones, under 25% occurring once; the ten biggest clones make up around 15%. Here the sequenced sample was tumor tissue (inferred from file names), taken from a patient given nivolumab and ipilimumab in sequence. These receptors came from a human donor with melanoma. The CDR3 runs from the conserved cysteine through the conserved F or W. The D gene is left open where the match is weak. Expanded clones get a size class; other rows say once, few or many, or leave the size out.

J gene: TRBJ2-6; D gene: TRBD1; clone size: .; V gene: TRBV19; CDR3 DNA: TGTGCCAGTAGTATCATTCGGGACAGGGGGTTGTCTGGGGCCAACGTCCTGACTTTC; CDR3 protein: CASSIIRDRGLSGANVLTF
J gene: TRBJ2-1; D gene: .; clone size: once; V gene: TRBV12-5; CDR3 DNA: TGTGCTAGTGACAAATCAGGGGTAGGGGATGAGCAGTTCTTC; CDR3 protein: CASDKSGVGDEQFF
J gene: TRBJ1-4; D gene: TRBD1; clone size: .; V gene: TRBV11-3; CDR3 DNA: TGTGCCAGCAGCCCCCAGGGGGCAACTAATGAAAAACTGTTTTTT; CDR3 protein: CASSPQGATNEKLFF
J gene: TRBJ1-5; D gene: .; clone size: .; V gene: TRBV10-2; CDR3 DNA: TGCGCCAGCAGTGAGTCAGCGGGCACCAATCAGCCCCAGCATTTT; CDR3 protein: CASSESAGTNQPQHF
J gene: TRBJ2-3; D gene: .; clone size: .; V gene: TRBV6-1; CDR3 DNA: TGTGCCAGCAGTGAAGGTTGGGGCACAGATACGCAGTATTTT; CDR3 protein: CASSEGWGTDTQYF
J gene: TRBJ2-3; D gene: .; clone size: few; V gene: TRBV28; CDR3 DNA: TGTGCCAGCAGTCCTTACACAGATACGCAGTATTTT; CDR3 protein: CASSPYTDTQYF
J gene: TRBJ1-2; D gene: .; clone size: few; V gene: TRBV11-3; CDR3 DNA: TGTGCCAGCGGCTCCCGAACCCGACAGAACTATGGCTACACCTTC; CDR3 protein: CASGSRTRQNYGYTF
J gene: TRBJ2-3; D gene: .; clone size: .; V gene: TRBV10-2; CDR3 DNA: TGCGCCAGCAGTGATGGACAAACATATAGCACAGATACGCAGTATTTT; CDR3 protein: CASSDGQTYSTDTQYF
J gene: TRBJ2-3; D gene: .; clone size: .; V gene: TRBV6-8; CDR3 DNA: TGTGCCAGCAGTGACAGGCCCCCCACAGATACGCAGTATTTT; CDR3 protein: CASSDRPPTDTQYF
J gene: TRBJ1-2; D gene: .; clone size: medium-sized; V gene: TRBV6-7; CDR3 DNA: TGTGCCAGTGTCGGCCCGGATGGCTACACCTTC; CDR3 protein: CASVGPDGYTF
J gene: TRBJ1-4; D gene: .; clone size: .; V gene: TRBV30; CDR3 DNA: TGTGCCTGGAGTAGGGCAAGGAGAAGCGGAGCGGATCTTAATTTCAATGAAAAACTGTTTTTT; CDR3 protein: CAWSRARRSGADLNFNEKLFF
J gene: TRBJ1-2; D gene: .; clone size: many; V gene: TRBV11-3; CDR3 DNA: TGTGCCAGCAGCCCCACAGGGCTGGGGTTGAGGGGCTACACCTTC; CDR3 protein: CASSPTGLGLRGYTF
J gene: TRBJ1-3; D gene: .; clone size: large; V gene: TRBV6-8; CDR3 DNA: TGTGCCAGCAGTGGTGTTGGGACGGTAGGAAACACCATATATTTT; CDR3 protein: CASSGVGTVGNTIYF
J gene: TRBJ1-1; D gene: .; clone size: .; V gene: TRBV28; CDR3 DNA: TGTGCCAGCAGTGTGACTCAGAACACTGAAGCTTTCTTT; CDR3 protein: CASSVTQNTEAFF
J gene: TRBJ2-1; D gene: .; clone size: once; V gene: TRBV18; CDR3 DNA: TGTGCCAGCTCACCTTGGGATAGTTCCTACAATGAGCAGTTCTTC; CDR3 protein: CASSPWDSSYNEQFF
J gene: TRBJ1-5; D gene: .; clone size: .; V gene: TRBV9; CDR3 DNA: TGTGCCAGCAGCACTGGGACCGCTTCTGGGCCCCAGCATTTT; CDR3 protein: CASSTGTASGPQHF
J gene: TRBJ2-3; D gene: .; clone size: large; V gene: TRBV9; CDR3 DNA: TGTGCCAGCAGCGTAGTAGGGGGTGCAGATACGCAGTATTTT; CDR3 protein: CASSVVGGADTQYF
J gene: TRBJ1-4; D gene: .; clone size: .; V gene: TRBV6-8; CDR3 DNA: TGTGCCATCAGTGCCAGCAACGTCGGTGAAAAACTGTTTTTT; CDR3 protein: CAISASNVGEKLFF
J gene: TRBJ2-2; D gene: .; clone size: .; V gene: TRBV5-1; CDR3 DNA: TGCGCCAGCAGCTTGGTTTTGGGGAGCTACGGAACCGGGGAGCTGTTTTTT; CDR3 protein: CASSLVLGSYGTGELFF
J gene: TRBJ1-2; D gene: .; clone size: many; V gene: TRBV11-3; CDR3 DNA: TGTGCCAGCAGCTATCAAGGCAGCTCTAACTATGGCTACACCTTC; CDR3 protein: CASSYQGSSNYGYTF
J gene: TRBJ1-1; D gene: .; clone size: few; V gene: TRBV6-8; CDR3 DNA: TGTGCCATCAGTAAGGACTTAGGGAACACTGAAGCTTTCTTT; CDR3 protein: CAISKDLGNTEAFF
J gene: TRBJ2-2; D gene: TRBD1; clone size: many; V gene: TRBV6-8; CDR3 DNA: TGTGCCAGCAGCTACTTACCGGGACAGGGACCCGGGGAGCTGTTTTTT; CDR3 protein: CASSYLPGQGPGELFF
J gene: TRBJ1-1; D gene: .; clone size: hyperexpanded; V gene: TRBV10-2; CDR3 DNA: TGCGCCACCTCGAACGACGGAATGAACACTGAAGCTTTCTTT; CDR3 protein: CATSNDGMNTEAFF
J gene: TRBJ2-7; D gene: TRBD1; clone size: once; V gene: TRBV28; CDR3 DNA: TGTGCCAGCAGAATAGACAGGGGGTCATACGAGCAGTACTTC; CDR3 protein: CASRIDRGSYEQYF
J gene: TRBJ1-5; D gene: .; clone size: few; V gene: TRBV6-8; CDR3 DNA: TGTGCCAGCAGTTACCTCAATCAGCCCCAGCATTTT; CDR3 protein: CASSYLNQPQHF
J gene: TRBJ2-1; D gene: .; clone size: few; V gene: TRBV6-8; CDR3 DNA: TGTGCCAGCAGGAAACCGGACAATGCAGGATACAATGAGCAGTTCTTC; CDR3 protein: CASRKPDNAGYNEQFF
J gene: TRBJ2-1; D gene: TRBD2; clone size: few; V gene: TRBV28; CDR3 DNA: TGTGCCAGCAGTTCCGGCGGGAGACCCAATACGCAGTTCTTC; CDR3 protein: CASSSGGRPNTQFF
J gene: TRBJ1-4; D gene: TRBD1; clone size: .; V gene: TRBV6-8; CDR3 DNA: TGTGCCAGTTCCAATCCGGGACAGAAAAATGAAAAACTGTTTTTT; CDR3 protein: CASSNPGQKNEKLFF
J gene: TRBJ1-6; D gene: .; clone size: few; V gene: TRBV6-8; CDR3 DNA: TGTGCCAGCAGTTACGGGGCTTTCTATAATTCACCCCTCCACTTT; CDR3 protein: CASSYGAFYNSPLHF
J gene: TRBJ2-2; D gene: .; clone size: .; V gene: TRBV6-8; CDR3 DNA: TGTGCCAGCAGTTACTTAAGTCAGACGAACACCGGGGAGCTGTTTTTT; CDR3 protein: CASSYLSQTNTGELFF
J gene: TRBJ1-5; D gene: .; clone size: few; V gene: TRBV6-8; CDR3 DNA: TGTGCCAGCAGTTACAGTCTCAATCAGCCCCAGCATTTT; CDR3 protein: CASSYSLNQPQHF
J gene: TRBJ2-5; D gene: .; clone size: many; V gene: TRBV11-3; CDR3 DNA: TGTGCCAGCAGCTCGACAGGTTGGAAAGAGACCCAGTACTTC; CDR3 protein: CASSSTGWKETQYF
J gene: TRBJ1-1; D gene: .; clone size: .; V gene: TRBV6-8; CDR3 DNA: TGTGCCAGCAGGGACTGGAACACTGAAGCTTTCTTT; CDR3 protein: CASRDWNTEAFF
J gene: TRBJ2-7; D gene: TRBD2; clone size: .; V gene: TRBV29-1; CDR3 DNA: TGCAGCGTTCGGTCGGGGGGATCCTACGAGCAGTACTTC; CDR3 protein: CSVRSGGSYEQYF
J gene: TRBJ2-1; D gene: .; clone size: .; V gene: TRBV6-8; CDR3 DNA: TGTGCCAGCATCTCAAGCGGATCCTCCTACAATGAGCAGTTCTTC; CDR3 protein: CASISSGSSYNEQFF
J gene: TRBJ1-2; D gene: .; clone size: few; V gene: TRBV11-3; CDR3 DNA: TGTGCCAGCAGCTTTGGGGGGGCCTTTGGCGGCTACACCTTC; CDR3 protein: CASSFGGAFGGYTF
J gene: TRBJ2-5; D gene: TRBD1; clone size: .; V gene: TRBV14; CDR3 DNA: TGTGCCAGCAGCCAATTGGGACAGGGGCCGCGGGAGACCCAGTACTTC; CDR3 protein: CASSQLGQGPRETQYF
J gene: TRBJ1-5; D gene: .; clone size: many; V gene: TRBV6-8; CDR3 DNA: TGTGCCAGCAGTGACCCCCCTATGGTCCGTAGCAATCAGCCCCAGCATTTT; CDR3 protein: CASSDPPMVRSNQPQHF
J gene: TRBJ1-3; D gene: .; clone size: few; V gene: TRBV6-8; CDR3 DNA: TGTGCCAGCAGTCCTTGGTCGCACTCTGGAAACACCATATATTTT; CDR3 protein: CASSPWSHSGNTIYF
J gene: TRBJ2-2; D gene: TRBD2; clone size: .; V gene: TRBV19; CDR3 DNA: TGTGCCAGTAGTATCCTAGCGGGGGGGCATCTGGCCGGGGAGCTGTTTTTT; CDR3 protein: CASSILAGGHLAGELFF
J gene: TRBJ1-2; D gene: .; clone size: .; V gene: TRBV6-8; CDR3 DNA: TGTGCCAGCAGTCGGGACGGACGTTCTTATGGCTACACCTTC; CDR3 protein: CASSRDGRSYGYTF
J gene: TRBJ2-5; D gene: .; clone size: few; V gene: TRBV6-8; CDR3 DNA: TGTGCCAGCACCGAGACTAGTCCCGGAGGGGAGACCCAGTACTTC; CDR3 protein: CASTETSPGGETQYF